This is a list of T cell receptor beta chains from one sample in a study of T cells in Graves' hyperthyroidism and ophthalmopathy. TCRdb independently ran MiXCR on the multiplex PCR reads; one entry per CDR3 protein. Seen here are fewer than 600,000 distinct CDR3 sequences, 14% observed once, and the top ten hold more than 11%. Sequencing was performed on blood. The receptors were sampled from a woman aged 35 to 49 with Graves' hyperthyroidism. Both conserved end residues are part of each CDR3. A D gene is named only where the DNA matches it firmly. Where a row states a size, it is once, few, many or the class of an expanded clone; other rows omit it.

clone_size	d_call	v_call	j_call	cdr3_length	cdr3_aa	cdr3_nt
.	.	TRBV6-1	TRBJ1-5	13	CASRRQNNQPQHF	TGTGCCAGCAGGCGACAGAACAATCAGCCCCAGCATTTT
many	.	TRBV6-1	TRBJ2-7	16	CASRLGHRGGTYEQYF	TGTGCCAGCAGATTGGGACATCGGGGAGGGACCTACGAGCAGTACTTC
many	TRBD1	TRBV5-1	TRBJ2-7	15	CASTIGGTGGYEQYF	TGCGCCAGCACCATAGGGGGGACAGGGGGCTACGAGCAGTACTTC
.	.	TRBV18	TRBJ2-2	16	CASSLFTGSESGELFF	TGTGCCAGCTCACTTTTTACAGGGTCTGAATCCGGGGAGCTGTTTTTT
.	TRBD2	TRBV29-1	TRBJ2-7	15	CSVPGSGSGSAEQYF	TGCAGCGTCCCCGGCTCGGGTAGCGGGAGCGCCGAGCAGTACTTC
many	.	TRBV5-1	TRBJ2-3	19	CASSLTNPGPLPLIDTQYF	TGCGCCAGCAGCTTGACCAATCCGGGACCCCTTCCCCTCATAGATACGCAGTATTTT
many	.	TRBV6-1	TRBJ2-1	14	CASRLTMLYNEQFF	TGTGCCAGCAGATTGACTATGCTCTACAATGAGCAGTTCTTC
few	TRBD1	TRBV6-1	TRBJ2-4	14	CASRADRGRNIQYF	TGTGCCAGCAGAGCTGACAGGGGAAGGAACATTCAGTACTTC
many	TRBD2	TRBV5-1	TRBJ2-3	16	CASSLVSVGGTDTQYF	TGCGCCAGCAGCTTGGTCTCTGTGGGAGGGACAGATACGCAGTATTTT
many	.	TRBV7-2	TRBJ1-4	16	CASSRTHSSTNEKLFF	TGTGCCAGCAGCCGTACGCACAGCTCAACTAATGAAAAACTGTTTTTT
.	TRBD1	TRBV6-1	TRBJ1-5	17	CARRHWDRGRGNQPQHF	TGTGCCAGGCGACATTGGGACAGGGGGCGCGGCAATCAGCCCCAGCATTTT
many	TRBD1	TRBV7-2	TRBJ2-2	17	CASSTGRDRPNTGELFF	TGTGCCAGCAGCACGGGAAGGGACAGACCTAACACCGGGGAGCTGTTTTTT
.	.	TRBV24-1	TRBJ2-3	15	CATSGGTLSTDTQYF	TGTGCCACCAGCGGGGGGACACTCAGCACAGATACGCAGTATTTT
few	.	TRBV9	TRBJ2-7	14	CASSVEARSYEQYF	TGTGCCAGCAGCGTAGAGGCGCGGTCCTACGAGCAGTACTTC
few	.	TRBV15	TRBJ1-4	15	CATSREGGIGEKLFF	TGTGCCACCAGCAGAGAAGGAGGGATCGGGGAAAAACTGTTTTTT